This TCR beta chain was captured by sequencing in a study of T cell repertoires in cytomegalovirus infection. For the study at large: Recently identified HLA-C-restricted CMV epitopes and well-studied HLA-B-restricted CMV epitopes were used by the study. From public TCR beta signatures came an indication of both CMV infection and matching HLA type. Regarding the study as a whole: Cumulative public TCR beta family frequency identified carriers of CMV plus the relevant HLA. The ex vivo response was dominated by HLA-C-restricted CMV-specific TCR beta clonotypes.

Germline CDR1 SNHLY, CDR2 FYNNEI. The V end lost 3 bases, the J end lost 0 bases, and 12 bases lay between the germline ends. The CDR3 spans 16 residues. This clonotype occurred a few times. The antigen remains unidentified. TCRdb reprocessed the reads with MiXCR, giving one entry per CDR3 protein. The sample carries about 890,000 distinct CDR3 sequences, about a third recorded once. The sample was cultured CD8+ T cells from PBMCs, taken from culture after CMV antigen stimulation. The chain employs TRBV2 and TRBJ2-1, with TRBD2 as a possible D gene (5 bases). The source of this sequence is a human donor in good health (CMV status not recorded). Some clones in this sample may be carry-over from other donors' samples. For the CDR3, the DNA is TGTGCCAGCAGTGACCCACTAGTGAGCTCCTACAATGAGCAGTTCTTC. It specifies CASSDPLVSSYNEQFF.